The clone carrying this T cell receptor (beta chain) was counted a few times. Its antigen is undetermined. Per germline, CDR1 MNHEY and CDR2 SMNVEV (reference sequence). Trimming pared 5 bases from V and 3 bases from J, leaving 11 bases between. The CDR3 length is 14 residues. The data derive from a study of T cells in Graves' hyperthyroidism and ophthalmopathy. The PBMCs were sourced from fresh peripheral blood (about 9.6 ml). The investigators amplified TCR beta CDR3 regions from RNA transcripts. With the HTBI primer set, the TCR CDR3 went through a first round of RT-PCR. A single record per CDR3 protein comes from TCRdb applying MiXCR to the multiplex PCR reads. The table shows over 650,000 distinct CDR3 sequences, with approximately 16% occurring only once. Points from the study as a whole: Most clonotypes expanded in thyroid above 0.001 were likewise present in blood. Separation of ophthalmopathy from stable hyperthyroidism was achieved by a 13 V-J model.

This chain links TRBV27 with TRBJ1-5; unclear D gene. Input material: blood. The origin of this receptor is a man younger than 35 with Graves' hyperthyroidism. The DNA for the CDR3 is TGTGCCAGCAGTGCCTATGGGTCCAATCAGCCCCAGCATTTT. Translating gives CASSAYGSNQPQHF.